Listed below are T cell receptor beta chains from one sample, sequenced in a study of blood T cell repertoires in COVID-19. Here immunoSEQ multiplex PCR was the method, and the copy in TCRdb shows in-frame clones only, minus some. Of 410,000 or so clones listed, around 89% are singletons. Sequencing was performed on peripheral blood. Receptors were obtained from a woman aged 40 to 55 with COVID-19, enrolled during active disease. Both conserved end residues are part of each CDR3. The order of the fields is clone size, D gene, V gene, J gene, CDR3 DNA, CDR3 protein. D genes are given only for firm matches. A clone size is listed for some rows: how often the clone was seen (once, few, many), or a class if it is expanded.

>.|.|TRBV5-1|TRBJ1-3
TGCGCCAGCAGCTTGGTACAGGGAGAAGGAAACACCATATATTTT
CASSLVQGEGNTIYF
>.|.|TRBV7-3|TRBJ1-1
TGTGCCAGCAGCTTTCTATCGAACACTGAAGCTTTCTTT
CASSFLSNTEAFF
>.|TRBD1|TRBV14|TRBJ1-2
TGTGCCAGCAGCGCGGCGACAGGGGGTAACTATGGCTACACCTTC
CASSAATGGNYGYTF
>.|.|TRBV27|TRBJ1-4
TGTGCCAGCAGTTTGGCCGGGAATGAAAAACTGTTTTTT
CASSLAGNEKLFF
>.|TRBD2|TRBV7-2|TRBJ2-7
TGTGCCAGCAGCCCACAAATGGTAGCGGGAAGCGAGCAGTACTTC
CASSPQMVAGSEQYF
>.|.|TRBV2|TRBJ2-3
TGTGCCAGCAGTGACAGGGGAGTGGATACGCAGTATTTT
CASSDRGVDTQYF
>.|TRBD1|TRBV4-3|TRBJ1-4
TGCGCCAGCAGCCATCAGGACAGGGGGAATGAAAAACTGTTTTTT
CASSHQDRGNEKLFF
>.|.|TRBV19|TRBJ1-5
TGTGCCAGTAGTATACGGAGGGACGGGCAGCCCCAGCATTTT
CASSIRRDGQPQHF
>.|TRBD1|TRBV28|TRBJ1-6
TGTGCCAGCAGGGGTACAGGGGTACCCTATAATTCACCCCTCCACTTT
CASRGTGVPYNSPLHF
>once|.|TRBV25-1|TRBJ1-2
TGTGCCAGCAGTGACCTAGACAGGCCCAACTATGGCTACACCTTC
CASSDLDRPNYGYTF
>.|TRBD2|TRBV3-1/TRBV3-2|TRBJ2-7
TGTGCCAGCAGTTGGACTAGCGTCTACGAGCAGTACTTC
CASSWTSVYEQYF
>.|TRBD2|TRBV19|TRBJ2-3
TGTGCCAGTAGTATCCGACTAGCGGGAGGGGTGACAGATACGCAGTATTTT
CASSIRLAGGVTDTQYF
>.|.|TRBV27|TRBJ1-2
TGTGCCAGCAGTTTAATTCGTTCTACAGGGTCCCTCTATGGCTACACCTTC
CASSLIRSTGSLYGYTF
>.|.|TRBV10-3|TRBJ2-7
TGTGCCAGTTCAAGGGAGCCCTACGAGCAGTACTTC
CASSREPYEQYF
>few|.|TRBV5-1|TRBJ1-1
TGCGCCAGCAGTAGCATCGCAGAGGTGAACACTGAAGCTTTCTTT
CASSSIAEVNTEAFF
>.|.|TRBV2|TRBJ1-5
TGTGCCAGCCGGCGGGCAGTTGGGCCCCAGCATTTT
CASRRAVGPQHF
>few|TRBD2|TRBV6-4|TRBJ2-3
TGTGCCAGCAGTGACTCGAAGAGCGGGGCCACAGATACGCAGTATTTT
CASSDSKSGATDTQYF
>.|.|TRBV28|TRBJ2-2
TGTGCCAGCAGTTTAGGTGGGCGGGAGCTGTTTTTT
CASSLGGRELFF
>.|TRBD1|TRBV27|TRBJ2-1
TGTGCCAGCAGTCGGGACAGGGTGGGCGAGCAGTTCTTC
CASSRDRVGEQFF
>once|.|TRBV7-2|TRBJ1-2
TGTGCCAGCAGCTTAGTGAGCAGGGATGGTGGCTACACCTTC
CASSLVSRDGGYTF
>once|.|TRBV28|TRBJ1-6
TGTGCCAGCAGCCTGAATTCACCCCTCCACTTT
CASSLNSPLHF
>.|TRBD2|TRBV2|TRBJ2-2
TGTGCCAGCGTCGTCCCGGGAGGGCCTCCCGGGGAGCTGTTTTTT
CASVVPGGPPGELFF
>.|TRBD1|TRBV7-6|TRBJ2-6
TGTGCCAGCAGGGGGGACAGGGCTGGGCTGGGCAACGTCCTGACTTTC
CASRGDRAGLGNVLTF
>.|.|TRBV12-3/TRBV12-4|TRBJ1-2
TGTGCCAGCAGTTTCTCGGGTGGCTACACCTTC
CASSFSGGYTF
>few|TRBD2|TRBV19|TRBJ2-3
TGTGCCAGTAGCGGGATAAGGGAAGCGGGGGGCGCAGATACGCAGTATTTT
CASSGIREAGGADTQYF
>once|.|TRBV18|TRBJ1-4
TGTGCCAGCTCTCAGGGTGTGGATGAAAAACTGTTTTTT
CASSQGVDEKLFF
>.|TRBD2|TRBV5-1|TRBJ2-7
TGCGCCAGCAGCGGAATACCGGGACTAAGCTCCTACGAGCAGTACTTC
CASSGIPGLSSYEQYF
>once|TRBD1|TRBV6-6|TRBJ1-1
TGTGCCAGCAGTAACCGGGACAGTAACACTGAAGCTTTCTTT
CASSNRDSNTEAFF
>.|TRBD1|TRBV6-6|TRBJ1-5
TGTGCCAGCAGAACCACAGGGGGTGCCAATCAGCCCCAGCATTTT
CASRTTGGANQPQHF
>once|TRBD1|TRBV7-2|TRBJ1-2
TGTGCCAGCAGCCTTTACGGACAGGGGATACGTGGCTACACCTTC
CASSLYGQGIRGYTF
>.|TRBD2|TRBV5-6|TRBJ2-5
TGTGCCAGCAGCTTGGTTACTAGCGGGGGGATAAATCGAGAGACCCAGTACTTC
CASSLVTSGGINRETQYF